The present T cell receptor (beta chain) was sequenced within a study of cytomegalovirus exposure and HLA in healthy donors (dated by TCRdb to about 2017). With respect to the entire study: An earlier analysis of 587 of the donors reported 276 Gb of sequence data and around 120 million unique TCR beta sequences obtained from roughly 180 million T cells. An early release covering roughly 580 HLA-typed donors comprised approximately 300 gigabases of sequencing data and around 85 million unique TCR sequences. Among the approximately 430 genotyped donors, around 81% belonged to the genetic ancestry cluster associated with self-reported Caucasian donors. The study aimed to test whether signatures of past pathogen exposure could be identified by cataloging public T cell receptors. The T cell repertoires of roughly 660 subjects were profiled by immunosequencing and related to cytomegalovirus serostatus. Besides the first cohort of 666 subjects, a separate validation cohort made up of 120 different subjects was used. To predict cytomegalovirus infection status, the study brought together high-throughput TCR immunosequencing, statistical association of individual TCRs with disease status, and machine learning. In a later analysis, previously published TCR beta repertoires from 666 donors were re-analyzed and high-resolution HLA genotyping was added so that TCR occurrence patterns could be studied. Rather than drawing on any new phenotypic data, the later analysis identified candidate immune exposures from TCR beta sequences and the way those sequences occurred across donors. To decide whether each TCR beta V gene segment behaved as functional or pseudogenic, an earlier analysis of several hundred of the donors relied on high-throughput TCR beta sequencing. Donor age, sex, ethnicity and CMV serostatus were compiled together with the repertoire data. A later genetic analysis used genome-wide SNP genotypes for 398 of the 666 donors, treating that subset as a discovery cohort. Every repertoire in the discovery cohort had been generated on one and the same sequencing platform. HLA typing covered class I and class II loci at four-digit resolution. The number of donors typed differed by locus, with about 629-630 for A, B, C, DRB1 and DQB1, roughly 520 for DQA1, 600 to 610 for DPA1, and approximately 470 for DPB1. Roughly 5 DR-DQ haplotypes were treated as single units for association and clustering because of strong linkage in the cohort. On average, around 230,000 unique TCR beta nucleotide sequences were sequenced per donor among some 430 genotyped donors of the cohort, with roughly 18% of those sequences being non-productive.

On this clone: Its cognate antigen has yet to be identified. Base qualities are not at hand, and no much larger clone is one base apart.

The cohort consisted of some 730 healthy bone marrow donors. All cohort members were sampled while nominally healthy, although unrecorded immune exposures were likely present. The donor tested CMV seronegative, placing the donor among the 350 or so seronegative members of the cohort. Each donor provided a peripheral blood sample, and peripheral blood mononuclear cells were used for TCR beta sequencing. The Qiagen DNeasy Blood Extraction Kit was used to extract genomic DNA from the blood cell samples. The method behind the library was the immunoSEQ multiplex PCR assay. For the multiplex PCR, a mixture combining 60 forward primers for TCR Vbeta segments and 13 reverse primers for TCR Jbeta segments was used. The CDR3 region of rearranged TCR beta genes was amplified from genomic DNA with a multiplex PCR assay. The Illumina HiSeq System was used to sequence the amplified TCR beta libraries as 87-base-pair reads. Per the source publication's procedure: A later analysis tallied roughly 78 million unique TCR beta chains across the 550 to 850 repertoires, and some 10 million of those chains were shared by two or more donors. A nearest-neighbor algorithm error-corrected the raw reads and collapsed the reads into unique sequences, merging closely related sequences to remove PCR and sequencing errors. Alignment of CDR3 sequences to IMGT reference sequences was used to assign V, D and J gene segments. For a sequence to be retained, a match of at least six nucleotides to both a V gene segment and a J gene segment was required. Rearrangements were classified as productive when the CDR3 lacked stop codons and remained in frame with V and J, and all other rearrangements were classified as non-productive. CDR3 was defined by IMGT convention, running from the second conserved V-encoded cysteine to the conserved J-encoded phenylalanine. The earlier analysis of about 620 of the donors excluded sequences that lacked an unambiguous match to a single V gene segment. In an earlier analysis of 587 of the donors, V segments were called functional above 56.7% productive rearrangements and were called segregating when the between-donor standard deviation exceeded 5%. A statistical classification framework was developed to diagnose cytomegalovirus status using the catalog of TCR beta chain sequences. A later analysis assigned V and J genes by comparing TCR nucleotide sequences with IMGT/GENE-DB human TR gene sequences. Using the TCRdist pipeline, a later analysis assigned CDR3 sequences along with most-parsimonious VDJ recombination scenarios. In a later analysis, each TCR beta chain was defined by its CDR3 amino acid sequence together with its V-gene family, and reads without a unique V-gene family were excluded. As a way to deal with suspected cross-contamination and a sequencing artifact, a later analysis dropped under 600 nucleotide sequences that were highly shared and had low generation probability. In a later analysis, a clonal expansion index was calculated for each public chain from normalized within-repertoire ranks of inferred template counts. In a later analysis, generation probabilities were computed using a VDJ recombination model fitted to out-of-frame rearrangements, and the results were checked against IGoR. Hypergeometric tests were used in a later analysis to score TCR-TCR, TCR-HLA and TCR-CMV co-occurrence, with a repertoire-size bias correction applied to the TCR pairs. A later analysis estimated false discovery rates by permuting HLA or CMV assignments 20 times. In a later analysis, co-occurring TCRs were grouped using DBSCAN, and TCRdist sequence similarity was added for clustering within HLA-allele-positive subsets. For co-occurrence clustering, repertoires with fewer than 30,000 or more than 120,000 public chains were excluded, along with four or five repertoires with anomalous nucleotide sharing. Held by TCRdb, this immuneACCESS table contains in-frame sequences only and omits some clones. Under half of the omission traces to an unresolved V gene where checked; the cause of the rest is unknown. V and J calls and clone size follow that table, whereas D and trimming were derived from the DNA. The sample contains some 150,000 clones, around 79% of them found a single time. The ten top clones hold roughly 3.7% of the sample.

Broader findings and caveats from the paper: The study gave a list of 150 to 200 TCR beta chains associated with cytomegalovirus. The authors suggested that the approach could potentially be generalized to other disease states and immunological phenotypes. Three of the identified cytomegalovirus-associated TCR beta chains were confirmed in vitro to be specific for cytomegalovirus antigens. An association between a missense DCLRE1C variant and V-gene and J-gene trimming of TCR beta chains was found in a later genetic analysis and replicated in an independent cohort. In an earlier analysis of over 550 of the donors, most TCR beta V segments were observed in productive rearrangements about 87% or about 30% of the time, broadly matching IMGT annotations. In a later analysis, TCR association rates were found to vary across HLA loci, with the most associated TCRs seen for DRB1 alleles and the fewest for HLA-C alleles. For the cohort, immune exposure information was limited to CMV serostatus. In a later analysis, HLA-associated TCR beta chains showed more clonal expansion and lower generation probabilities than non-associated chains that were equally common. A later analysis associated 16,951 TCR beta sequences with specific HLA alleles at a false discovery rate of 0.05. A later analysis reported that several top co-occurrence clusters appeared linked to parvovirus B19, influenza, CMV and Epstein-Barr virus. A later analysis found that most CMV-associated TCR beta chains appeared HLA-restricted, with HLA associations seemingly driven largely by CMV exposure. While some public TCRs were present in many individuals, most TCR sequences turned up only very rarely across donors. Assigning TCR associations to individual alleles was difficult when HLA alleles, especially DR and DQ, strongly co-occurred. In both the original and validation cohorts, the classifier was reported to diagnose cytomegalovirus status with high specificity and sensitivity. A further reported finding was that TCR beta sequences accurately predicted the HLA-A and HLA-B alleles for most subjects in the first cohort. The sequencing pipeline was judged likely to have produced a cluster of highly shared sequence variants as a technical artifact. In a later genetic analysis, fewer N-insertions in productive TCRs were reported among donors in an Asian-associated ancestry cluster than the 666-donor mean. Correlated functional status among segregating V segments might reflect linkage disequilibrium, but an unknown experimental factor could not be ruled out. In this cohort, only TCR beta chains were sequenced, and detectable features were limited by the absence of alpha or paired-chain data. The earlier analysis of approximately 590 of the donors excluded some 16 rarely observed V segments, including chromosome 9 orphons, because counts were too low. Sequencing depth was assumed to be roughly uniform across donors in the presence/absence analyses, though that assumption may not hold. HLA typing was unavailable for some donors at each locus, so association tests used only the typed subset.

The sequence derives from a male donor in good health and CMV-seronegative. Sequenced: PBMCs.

DNA sequence: TGTGCCAGCTCCGAGGGACAGGGTTCTTACAATGAGCAGTTCTTC. Its protein is CASSEGQGSYNEQFF. The chain was built from TRBV18 and TRBJ2-1; 9 bases in the junction line up with TRBD1. Germline trimming amounts to 6 bases on V and 4 bases on J, with 7 as the count of junction bases outside the gene matches. CDR1 KGHSH and CDR2 LQKENI are derived from the germline V gene. The CDR3, from cysteine to phenylalanine, totals 15 residues. The DNA shown is the 45-base CDR3, in frame from base 1.